These 24 T cell receptor beta chains share one sample of origin, sequenced in a study of metastatic and nonmetastatic thyroid tumors (TCRdb year 2020). No patient had received any treatment before thyroid surgery. Library prep was done by PCR. TCRdb records Illumina HiSeq 4000 as the sequencer. TCRdb passed the public sequencing reads through fastp at Q25 and MiXCR, retaining productive beta sequences. For this sample the table gives about 48,000 clones, of which around 21% were detected only once. The ten largest clonotypes hold 3.8% of the sample. The sample taken for sequencing was blood. These receptor sequences come from a male donor with papillary thyroid cancer or a benign thyroid nodule (not recorded which). Some clones in this sample may be carry-over from other donors' samples.

The V call is TRBV6-2 or TRBV6-3, the J call TRBJ1-6, with D possibly matching TRBD1 (6 bases). The CDR3 spans 15 residues. V lost 3 bases and J lost 7, with 13 bases in between. The V gene's germline CDR1 is MNHEY and CDR2 SVGEGT. The DNA for the CDR3 is TGTGCCAGCAGTTATTTGCCAGGGGCGAATTCACCCCTCCACTTT. Amino acid sequence: CASSYLPGANSPLHF.

This clone was picked up many times. This rearrangement joins TRBV9 to TRBJ2-7, with no clear D. This CDR3 has 15 residues. Trimming shortened V by 4 bases and J by 3 bases, and 17 bases separated the two germline ends. Germline CDR1 is SGDLS and CDR2 is YYNGEE. For the CDR3, the DNA is TGTGCCAGCAGCCCCGAACTGGACGTGATCTACGAGCAGTACTTC. As protein: CASSPELDVIYEQYF. The entire variable domain, with the rest obtained from reference TRBV9 and TRBJ2-7, is as follows: DSGVTQTPKHLITATGQRVTLRCSPRSGDLSVYWYQQSLDQGLQFLIQYYNGEERAKGNILERFSAQQFPDLHSELNLSSLELGDSALYFCASSPELDVIYEQYFGPGTRLTVT.

This clone appeared many times. The gene calls are TRBV20-1 and TRBJ2-5, with 13 bases that match TRBD2. The CDR3 contains 14 residues. CDR1 is DFQATT, CDR2 SNEGSKA, per germline (reference sequence). Unmatched junction bases numbered 4, after V lost 7 bases and J lost 2 bases. CDR3: CSGRLAGGQETQYF. CDR3 bases: TGCAGTGGCCGACTAGCGGGAGGACAAGAGACCCAGTACTTC.

The chain has TRBV6-4 and TRBJ1-2; 7 nucleotides agree with TRBD1. Trimming at V came to 6 bases and at J to 4 bases, leaving 11 bases not matched to a gene. The CDR3 length is 15 residues. CDR1 and CDR2 from the germline V gene are MRHNA and SNTAGT. This chain's CDR3 is CASSWDSPLTYGYTF. In nucleotides, the CDR3 is TGTGCCAGCAGCTGGGACAGCCCTCTTACCTATGGCTACACCTTC.

The sample holds a few counts of this clone. This rearrangement joins TRBV20-1 to TRBJ2-1; 14 bases map to TRBD2. This CDR3 region has 13 residues. V trimming: 6 bases; J trimming: 8 bases; junction bases outside the gene matches: 3. The germline V gene has CDR1 DFQATT and CDR2 SNEGSKA (reference sequence). The CDR3 nucleotides read TGCAGTGCGCGGACTAGCGGGAGGTATGAGCAGTTCTTC. This translates into CSARTSGRYEQFF.

Points on this clone: A much larger clone lies a single base off, so this may be a read error. The chain is built from TRBV3-1 and TRBJ1-1; D not resolved. V was pared by 6 bases and J by 10 bases, with 12 bases between. Germline V lookup: CDR1 LGHDT, CDR2 YNNKEL (reference sequence). The CDR3 is 11 amino acids. Here the CDR3 reads CASSLSAVAFF. The CDR3 nucleotides are TGTGCCAGCAGTTTGAGCGCTGTAGCTTTCTTT.

CDR3 sequence reads: CASSLETGGFVERQFF. The CDR3, as DNA: TGCGCCAGCAGCTTGGAGACAGGGGGTTTCGTGGAACGGCAGTTCTTC. The chain employs TRBV5-1 and TRBJ2-1; the match to TRBD1 covers 9 bases. Germline values: CDR1 SGHRS, CDR2 YFSETQ. After removal of 0 bases from V and 12 bases from J, the junction contained 13 bases not matched to a gene. The CDR3 sequence is 16 residues long. The entire variable domain, with the rest obtained from reference TRBV5-1 and TRBJ2-1, is as follows: KAGVTQTPRYLIKTRGQQVTLSCSPISGHRSVSWYQQTPGQGLQFLFEYFSETQRNKGNFPGRFSGRQFSNSRSEMNVSTLELGDSALYLCASSLETGGFVERQFFGPGTRLTVL.

This clone was counted many times. The genes are TRBV7-2 and TRBJ2-7; D is ambiguous. Germline V gene lookup returns CDR1 SGHTA and CDR2 FQGNSA. The CDR3 contains 12 residues. V was pared by 1 base and J by 6 bases, with 7 bases between. The CDR3 protein is CASSLDLGEQYF. As DNA, the CDR3 is TGTGCCAGCAGCTTAGATCTAGGCGAGCAGTACTTC. Full variable domain (outside the CDR3, taken from reference TRBV7-2 and TRBJ2-7): GAGVSQSPSNKVTEKGKDVELRCDPISGHTALYWYRQSLGQGLEFLIYFQGNSAPDKSGLPSDRFSAERTGGSVSTLTIQRTQQEDSAVYLCASSLDLGEQYFGPGTRLTVT.

This clone was detected ten times or more. The chain employs TRBV6-5 and TRBJ1-4; no definite D call. CDR1 MNHEY and CDR2 SVGAGI come from the germline V gene. The CDR3 totals 15 residues. The ends were cut back, 2 bases at V and 0 bases at J, with 7 bases in the middle. CDR3 nucleotide sequence: TGTGCCAGCAGTTACGACCGCGCAACTAATGAAAAACTGTTTTTT. Protein sequence: CASSYDRATNEKLFF.

This chain connects TRBV5-1 to TRBJ2-2; no reliable D call. CDR1 and CDR2 (germline): SGHRS, YFSETQ. CDR3 length equals 15 residues. The V gene lost 4 bases and the J gene lost 3 bases, with 13 bases spanning the gap. CDR3 DNA: TGCGCCAGCAGCCCCGGAGAGTGTTACACCGGGGAGCTGTTTTTT. The encoded protein is CASSPGECYTGELFF.

This clone was seen ten or more times. This sequence joins TRBV28 and TRBJ1-2, with 7 bases identical to TRBD1. The junction had 17 bases not matched to a gene; V was cut back by 6 bases and J by 1 base. The CDR3 contains 18 residues. Per germline, CDR1 MDHEN and CDR2 SYDVKM. As DNA, the CDR3 is TGTGCCAGCAGCCCGCCCGGGACAGAGCCTTCTGTTAACTATGGCTACACCTTC. Protein: CASSPPGTEPSVNYGYTF.

At least ten counts were recorded for this clone. Being one base from a much bigger clone, this may be a read error. The rearrangement uses TRBV9 and TRBJ2-5, with D perhaps assigned TRBD1 or TRBD2 (5 bases each). CDR1 and CDR2 (germline): SGDLS, YYNGEE. CDR3 length equals 16 residues. The CDR3 DNA sequence: TGTGGCAGCAGCGGCGGAAATACAGGCTCTGGAGAGACCCAGTACTTC. It specifies CGSSGGNTGSGETQYF.

Sample share makes this clone medium-sized (0.01 to 0.1%). The rearrangement uses TRBV11-2 and TRBJ2-7; 9 nucleotides line up with TRBD2. V lost 1 base, J lost 4 bases, and 5 bases stayed unmatched. CDR3 size: 15 residues. From germline, CDR1 is SGHAT and CDR2 FQNNGV. The CDR3 spells CASSLGLAVDYEQYF. CDR3 nucleotide sequence: TGTGCCAGCAGCTTAGGACTAGCGGTGGATTACGAGCAGTACTTC. The full variable domain, completed using reference TRBV11-2 and TRBJ2-7, is EAGVAQSPRYKIIEKRQSVAFWCNPISGHATLYWYQQILGQGPKLLIQFQNNGVVDDSQLPKDRFSAERLKGVDSTLKIQPAKLEDSAVYLCASSLGLAVDYEQYFGPGTRLTVT.

Of note for this clone: The sample has other DNA sequences that encode this CDR3 too. The chain carries TRBV9 and TRBJ2-7; D is perhaps TRBD2 (6 bases). Germline loops: CDR1 SGDLS, CDR2 YYNGEE. V was shortened by 0 bases and J by 4 bases, with 14 bases between the two germline ends. The CDR3 contains 15 residues. This CDR3 reads CASSVGSGEAYEQYF. The CDR3 coding sequence is TGTGCCAGCAGCGTAGGGTCTGGGGAGGCATACGAGCAGTACTTC.

This clone was recorded many times. V usage is TRBV2 and J usage is TRBJ2-3, with D unresolved. The CDR3 has 14 amino acids. The V and J ends lost 6 bases and 0 bases respectively, with 10 bases between them. Germline loops: CDR1 SNHLY, CDR2 FYNNEI. CDR3 DNA: TGTGCCAGCAGGCCTAGGCTAAGCACAGATACGCAGTATTTT. Protein: CASRPRLSTDTQYF.

This clone was detected many times. The chain joins TRBV12-3 or TRBV12-4 to TRBJ2-2; 9 bases map to TRBD2. J gave up 0 bases and V 3 bases, and 17 bases lay outside the gene matches. The CDR3 extends over 21 amino acids. The CDR3 sequence: CASSFRFEDGAGGPNTGELFF. The CDR3 DNA follows: TGTGCCAGCAGTTTTAGATTTGAGGACGGAGCGGGGGGACCGAACACCGGGGAGCTGTTTTTT.

This clone was seen a few times. The chain carries TRBV12-3 or TRBV12-4 and TRBJ2-7; D gene ambiguous. Trimming removed 4 bases from V and 4 bases from J, with 5 bases in between. The CDR3 extends over 11 amino acids. The CDR3 sequence: CASSSSYEQYF. For the CDR3, the DNA is TGTGCCAGCAGTTCTTCATACGAGCAGTACTTC.

This clone has a count of ten or more. The chain uses TRBV27 and TRBJ1-2; D is uncertain. This CDR3 has 15 amino acids. The germline CDR1 and CDR2 sequences are MNHEY and SMNVEV (reference sequence). Trimming left V 5 bases short and J 4 bases short, with 17 bases between. The CDR3 DNA follows: TGTGCCAGCAGTCTCGGGCCCGACATAGGCTATGGCTACACCTTC. Translated: CASSLGPDIGYGYTF.

This clone was found a few times. One end of the junction varies from germline; a read error may be responsible. J is TRBJ1-1 and V is TRBV6-6; maybe TRBD1 (5 bases). The CDR3 sequence is 15 residues long. CDR1 and CDR2 from the germline V gene are MNHNY and SVGAGI (reference sequence). The CDR3 bases are TGTGCCAGCAGCTACTCGAGAAGCAGGGAAACTGAAGCTTTCTTT. Translation: CASSYSRSRETEAFF.

The sample holds many counts of this clone. The chain uses TRBV28 and TRBJ2-1; TRBD2 agrees at 9 bases. The CDR3 consists of 15 residues. V was pared by 6 bases and J by 7 bases, with 10 bases of the junction left unmatched. Germline lookup yields CDR1 MDHEN and CDR2 SYDVKM. DNA for the CDR3: TGTGCCAGCAGCAATACCGTAAGCGGGAGGAATGAGCAGTTCTTC. This codes for CASSNTVSGRNEQFF.

This sequence joins TRBV20-1 and TRBJ1-4, with no clear D. The CDR3 has 15 amino acids. The V end lost 5 bases, the J end lost 7 bases, and 20 bases lay between the germline ends. CDR1 and CDR2 (germline): DFQATT, SNEGSKA (reference sequence). The CDR3 region is CSAPFQRLAPEKLFF. The CDR3 region has the DNA TGCAGTGCTCCATTCCAGAGGCTGGCCCCTGAAAAACTGTTTTTT.

This clone was counted many times. The CDR3 loop reads CASTRESLNQPQHF. The CDR3 nucleotides read TGTGCCAGCACTAGAGAGAGTTTAAATCAGCCCCAGCATTTT. J is TRBJ1-5 and V is TRBV2; D unresolved. V was clipped by 7 bases and J by 4 bases, with 14 bases between them. Per the germline V gene, CDR1 is SNHLY and CDR2 is FYNNEI. CDR3 length: 14 residues.

The V and J genes are TRBV20-1 and TRBJ1-1; weak D call: TRBD1 (5 bases). CDR1 DFQATT and CDR2 SNEGSKA come from the germline V gene (reference sequence). V was cut by 4 bases and J by 4 bases, with 16 bases left in between. CDR3 length: 14 amino acids. CDR3 sequence (DNA): TGCAGTGCTACACTAGACAGTCGCCCCACTGAAGCTTTCTTT. As protein: CSATLDSRPTEAFF.

The sample holds many counts of this clone. The CDR3 nucleotides are TGTGCCAGCAGGAACAGGGAGGGAGGGTACGAGCAGTACTTC. Its protein product is CASRNREGGYEQYF. The J gene is TRBJ2-7, the V gene TRBV6-1; TRBD2 might be the D (7 bases). V lost 6 bases, J lost 4 bases, and 16 bases lay in between. The CDR3 has 14 residues. From germline, CDR1 is MNHNS and CDR2 SASEGT.